Listed below are T cell receptor beta chains from one sample, sequenced in a study of OX40 agonist ivuxolimab in advanced cancers. Only in-frame clones appear in the TCRdb table, and some are missing; sequencing was by immunoSEQ multiplex PCR. The sample records about 64,000 clones, approximately 86% being singletons. The input for sequencing was CD4+ or CD8+ T cells sorted from blood, taken in a trial of the OX40 agonist ivuxolimab. The receptors stem from an adult with an advanced solid tumor such as melanoma, head and neck, liver or kidney cancer. The CDR3 runs from the conserved cysteine through the conserved F or W. D genes are given only for firm matches. Where a row states a size, it is once, few, many or the class of an expanded clone; other rows omit it.

>TRBV29-1|TRBJ2-1|-|-
TGCAGCGTTGTTAGCGGAACCTCCTACAATGAGCAGTTCTTC
CSVVSGTSYNEQFF
>TRBV19|TRBJ2-7|once|-
TGTGCCAGTAGCCCCCGTCTTTCCCCACCCGAGCAGTACTTC
CASSPRLSPPEQYF
>TRBV18|TRBJ1-4|-|-
TGTGCCAGCTCACCGCGGCGGGTTAATGAAAAACTGTTTTTT
CASSPRRVNEKLFF
>TRBV7-2|TRBJ2-1|-|-
TGTGCCAGCAGCTTAGCGGCCAGCTCCTACAATGAGCAGTTCTTC
CASSLAASSYNEQFF
>TRBV7-9|TRBJ2-3|once|-
TGTGCCAGCAGCCAACAGGGAACGACAGATACGCAGTATTTT
CASSQQGTTDTQYF
>TRBV18|TRBJ2-6|-|-
TGTGCCAGCTCACCATATACCTCTGGGGCCAACGTCCTGACTTTC
CASSPYTSGANVLTF
>TRBV5-5|TRBJ2-5|-|-
TGTGCCAGCAGCTTCCCCCTTGGGGAGACCCAGTACTTC
CASSFPLGETQYF
>TRBV4-3|TRBJ1-4|-|-
TGCGCCAGCAGCCAAGACCCTGTACAGAATGAAAAACTGTTTTTT
CASSQDPVQNEKLFF
>TRBV18|TRBJ1-2|-|-
TGTGCCAGCTCACCGAACCCCGGGCAGGGCTATGGCTACACCTTC
CASSPNPGQGYGYTF
>TRBV7-9|TRBJ2-5|-|-
TGTGCCAGCAGCACCGGTCCAACGGCAGAGACCCAGTACTTC
CASSTGPTAETQYF
>TRBV10-3|TRBJ2-2|-|-
TGTGCCATCAGTGGAGGTCAAACCGGGGAGCTGTTTTTT
CAISGGQTGELFF
>TRBV7-2|TRBJ1-5|-|-
TGTGCCAGCAGCTTAGGGACAGCGAGCAATCAGCCCCAGCATTTT
CASSLGTASNQPQHF
>TRBV5-1|TRBJ1-2|-|-
TGCGCCAGCAGCTTGTTGGGGACAACTCCTAATGCCCGAACTGGCTACACCTTC
CASSLLGTTPNARTGYTF
>TRBV29-1|TRBJ2-3|-|-
TGCAGCGTTGAAGATCGGGCTAGGGGGACCACAGATACGCAGTATTTT
CSVEDRARGTTDTQYF
>TRBV4-3|TRBJ2-3|-|-
TGCGCCAGCAGCCAAGGTCTCACAGATACGCAGTATTTT
CASSQGLTDTQYF
>TRBV7-7|TRBJ2-3|once|TRBD2
TGTGCTAGCAGCGCGGGAGATAAAGATACGCAGTATTTT
CASSAGDKDTQYF